The 10 T cell receptor beta chains below were found in one sample sequenced in a study of blood T cell repertoires in COVID-19. TCRdb keeps only in-frame clones here, not all; method: immunoSEQ multiplex PCR. This table has about 60,000 clones, around four fifths appearing once. The sequencing sample was made of peripheral blood. These receptors were collected from a human donor in a cohort sampled during active COVID-19.

The V and J genes are TRBV18 and TRBJ2-1; maybe TRBD2 (6 bases). This CDR3 is 15 amino acids long. Germline CDR1 KGHSH, CDR2 LQKENI. V dropped 3 bases and J dropped 9 bases, with 18 bases sitting between them. CDR3: CASSPAVGGAGEQFF. The CDR3 DNA sequence: TGTGCCAGCTCACCGGCTGTCGGGGGAGCTGGTGAGCAGTTCTTC.

This sequence joins TRBV6-5 and TRBJ2-3; the D is unclear. Trimming stripped 0 bases from V and 3 bases from J, with 7 bases between. The CDR3 loop spans 14 amino acids. The germline V gene encodes CDR1 MNHEY and CDR2 SVGAGI. The CDR3 DNA is TGTGCCAGCAGTTACTCGAGTTTTACAGATACGCAGTATTTT. As protein: CASSYSSFTDTQYF.

In this sample, this clone turned up once. The chain is built from TRBV19 and TRBJ2-1, with 10 positions matching TRBD1. Germline values: CDR1 LNHDA, CDR2 SQIVND (reference sequence). Trimming at V came to 6 bases and at J to 8 bases, leaving 16 bases not matched to a gene. The length of the CDR3 is 17 residues. CDR3 in DNA: TGTGCCAGTAGCCCCCCTTCCGGGACAGGGGTAAAGGATGAGCAGTTCTTC. Translating gives CASSPPSGTGVKDEQFF.

The chain combines TRBV18 with TRBJ1-6; D is perhaps TRBD1 (6 bases). Germline CDR1 reads KGHSH; CDR2 reads LQKENI. The CDR3 has 17 residues. V dropped 2 bases and J dropped 10 bases, with 21 bases sitting between them. The CDR3 spells CASSPVHGRGTGSPLHF. The CDR3 DNA sequence: TGTGCCAGCTCACCAGTGCACGGGAGGGGGACGGGGTCACCCCTCCACTTT.

The V call is TRBV4-1, the J call TRBJ1-2; 7 nucleotides align to TRBD1. CDR1 is MGHRA, CDR2 YSYEKL, per germline. The CDR3 is made up of 15 amino acids. V shed 2 bases, J shed 2 bases, and the junction held 5 bases outside the gene matches. The DNA for the CDR3 is TGCGCCAGCAGCCAACTGGGACAGCTCAACTATGGCTACACCTTC. Protein product: CASSQLGQLNYGYTF.

V is TRBV18 and J is TRBJ1-3; D might be TRBD1 (6 bases). Germline V lookup: CDR1 KGHSH, CDR2 LQKENI. Trimming pared 2 bases from V and 10 bases from J, leaving 18 bases between. CDR3 size: 15 residues. The DNA of the CDR3 is TGTGCCAGCTCACCAAGTTTGGGACACCAAAGTACCATATATTTT. This codes for CASSPSLGHQSTIYF.

V and J are TRBV7-8 and TRBJ1-5, with unresolved D. V lost 5 bases and J lost 1, with 12 bases in between. The CDR3 has 15 amino acids. Germline lookup yields CDR1 SGHVS and CDR2 FQNEAQ. The CDR3 spells CASSRDITSNQPQHF. DNA for the CDR3: TGTGCCAGCAGCCGAGACATTACCAGCAATCAGCCCCAGCATTTT.

The chain employs TRBV20-1 and TRBJ1-1; the D gene is possibly TRBD1 (6 bases). The germline V gene encodes CDR1 DFQATT and CDR2 SNEGSKA (reference sequence). V lost 3 bases, J lost 3 bases, and 14 bases lay in between. The CDR3 consists of 14 residues. The CDR3 here is CSASGGRTDTEAFF. As DNA, the CDR3 is TGCAGTGCTAGTGGGGGCAGGACGGACACTGAAGCTTTCTTT.

V usage is TRBV5-5 and J usage is TRBJ2-7, with 8 bases lining up with TRBD1. The V gene's germline CDR1 is SGHKS and CDR2 YYEKEE (reference sequence). This CDR3 comprises 15 residues. V lost 2 bases, J lost 5 bases, and 9 bases stayed unmatched. CDR3 DNA: TGTGCCAGCAGCTTACAAAGGACAGGGCTCGACGAGCAGTACTTC. It codes for CASSLQRTGLDEQYF.

The chain employs TRBV5-1 and TRBJ2-1; 7 bases line up with TRBD2. The CDR3 consists of 16 residues. Trimming took 2 bases from V and 4 from J; bases not matched to a gene: 9. Germline values: CDR1 SGHRS, CDR2 YFSETQ. The CDR3 reads CASSFIAGTVYNEQFF. The CDR3 DNA is TGCGCCAGCAGCTTCATAGCGGGTACAGTTTACAATGAGCAGTTCTTC.